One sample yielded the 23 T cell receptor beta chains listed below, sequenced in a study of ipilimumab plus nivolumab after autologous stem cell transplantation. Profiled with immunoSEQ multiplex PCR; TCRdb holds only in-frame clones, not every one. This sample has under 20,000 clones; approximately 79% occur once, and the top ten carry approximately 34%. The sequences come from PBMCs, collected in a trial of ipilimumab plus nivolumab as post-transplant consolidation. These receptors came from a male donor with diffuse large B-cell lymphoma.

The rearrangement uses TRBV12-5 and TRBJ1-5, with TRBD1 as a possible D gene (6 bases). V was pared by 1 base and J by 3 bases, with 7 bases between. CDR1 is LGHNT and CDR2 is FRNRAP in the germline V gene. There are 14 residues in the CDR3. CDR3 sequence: CASGLGDTNQPQHF. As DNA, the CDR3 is TGTGCTAGTGGTTTGGGGGACACCAATCAGCCCCAGCATTTT.

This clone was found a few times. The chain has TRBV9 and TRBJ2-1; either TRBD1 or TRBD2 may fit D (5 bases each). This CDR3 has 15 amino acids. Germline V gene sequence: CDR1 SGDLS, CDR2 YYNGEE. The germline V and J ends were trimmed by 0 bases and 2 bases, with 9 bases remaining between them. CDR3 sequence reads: CASSVDQGAYNEQFF. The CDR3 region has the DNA TGTGCCAGCAGCGTAGATCAGGGAGCCTACAATGAGCAGTTCTTC.

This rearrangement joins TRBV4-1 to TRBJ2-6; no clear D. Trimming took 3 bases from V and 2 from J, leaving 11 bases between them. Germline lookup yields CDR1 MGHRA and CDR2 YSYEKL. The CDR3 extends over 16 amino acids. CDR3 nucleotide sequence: TGCGCCAGCAGCCACGAGTCCGGACCTGGGGCCAACGTCCTGACTTTC. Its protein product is CASSHESGPGANVLTF.

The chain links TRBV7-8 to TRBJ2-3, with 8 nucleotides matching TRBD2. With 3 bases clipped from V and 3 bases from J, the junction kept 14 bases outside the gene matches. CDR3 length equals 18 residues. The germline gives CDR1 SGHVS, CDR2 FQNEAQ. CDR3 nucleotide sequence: TGTGCCAGCAGCTTGTGGAGGGGTAGCGGGGCCTCTACAGATACGCAGTATTTT. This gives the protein CASSLWRGSGASTDTQYF.

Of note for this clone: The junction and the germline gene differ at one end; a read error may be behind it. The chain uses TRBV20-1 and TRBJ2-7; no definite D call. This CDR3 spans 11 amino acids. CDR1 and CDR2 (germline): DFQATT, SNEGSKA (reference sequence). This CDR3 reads CSATQPPDAVW. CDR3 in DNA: TGCAGTGCTACCCAACCCCCGGATGCGGTATGG.

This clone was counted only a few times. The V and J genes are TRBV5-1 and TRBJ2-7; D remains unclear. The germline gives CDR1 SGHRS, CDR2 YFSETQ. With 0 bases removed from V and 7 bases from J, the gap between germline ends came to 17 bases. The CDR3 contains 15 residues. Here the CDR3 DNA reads TGCGCCAGCAGCTTGGGTGCGGAGCCCCACGTGGAGCAGTACTTC. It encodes CASSLGAEPHVEQYF. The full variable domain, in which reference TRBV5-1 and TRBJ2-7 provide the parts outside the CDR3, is KAGVTQTPRYLIKTRGQQVTLSCSPISGHRSVSWYQQTPGQGLQFLFEYFSETQRNKGNFPGRFSGRQFSNSRSEMNVSTLELGDSALYLCASSLGAEPHVEQYFGPGTRLTVT.

CDR3 protein: CASSFGGNLWQAFF. CDR3 bases: TGTGCCAGCAGTTTCGGGGGGAATCTCTGGCAAGCTTTCTTT. The chain employs TRBV28 and TRBJ1-1; D perhaps matches TRBD1 (5 bases). V was trimmed by 3 bases and J by 9 bases, leaving 17 bases between them. Germline V gene lookup returns CDR1 MDHEN and CDR2 SYDVKM. This CDR3 region has 14 residues.

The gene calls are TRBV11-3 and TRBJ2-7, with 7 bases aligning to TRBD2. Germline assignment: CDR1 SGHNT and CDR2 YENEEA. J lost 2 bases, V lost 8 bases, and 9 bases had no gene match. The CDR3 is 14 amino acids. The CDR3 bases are TGTGCCAGCGCTGCGGGAGAATCAGCCTACGAGCAGTACTTC. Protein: CASAAGESAYEQYF. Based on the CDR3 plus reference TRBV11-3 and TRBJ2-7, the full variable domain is EAGVVQSPRYKIIEKKQPVAFWCNPISGHNTLYWYLQNLGQGPELLIRYENEEAVDDSQLPKDRFSAERLKGVDSTLKIQPAELGDSAVYLCASAAGESAYEQYFGPGTRLTVT.

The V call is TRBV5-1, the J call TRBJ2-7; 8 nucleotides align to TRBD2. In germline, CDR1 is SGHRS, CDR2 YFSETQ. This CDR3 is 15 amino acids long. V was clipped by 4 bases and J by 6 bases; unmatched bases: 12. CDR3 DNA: TGCGCCAGCAGCCCATCACTAGCGGCCCCCGGCGAGCAGTACTTC. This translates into CASSPSLAAPGEQYF.

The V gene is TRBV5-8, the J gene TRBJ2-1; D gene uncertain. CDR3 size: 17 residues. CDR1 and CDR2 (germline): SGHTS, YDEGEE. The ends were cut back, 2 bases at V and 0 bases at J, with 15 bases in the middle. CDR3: CASSFGIDSSSYNEQFF. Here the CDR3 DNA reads TGTGCCAGCAGCTTTGGGATTGACTCTAGCTCCTACAATGAGCAGTTCTTC.

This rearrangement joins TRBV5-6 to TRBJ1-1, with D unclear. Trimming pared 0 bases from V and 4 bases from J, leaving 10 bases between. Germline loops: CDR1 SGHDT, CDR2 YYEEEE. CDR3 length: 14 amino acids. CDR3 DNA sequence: TGTGCCAGCAGCTTGGTGCCAGAGGGCACTGAAGCTTTCTTT. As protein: CASSLVPEGTEAFF.

The CDR3 region is CSVSGFGETQYF. As DNA, the CDR3 is TGCAGCGTCTCAGGGTTCGGGGAGACCCAGTACTTC. The chain is built from TRBV29-1 and TRBJ2-5; D may be TRBD1 (5 bases). V lost 6 bases and J 5 bases, leaving 13 bases between the germline ends. CDR1 is SQVTM, CDR2 ANQGSEA, per germline. The CDR3 consists of 12 residues.

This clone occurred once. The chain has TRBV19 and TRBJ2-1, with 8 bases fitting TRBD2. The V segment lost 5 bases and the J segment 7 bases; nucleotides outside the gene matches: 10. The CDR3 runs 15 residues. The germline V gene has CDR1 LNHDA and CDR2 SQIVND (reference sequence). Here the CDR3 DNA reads TGTGCCAGTAGTGCGCGACTAGCGATTTTGAATGAGCAGTTCTTC. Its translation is CASSARLAILNEQFF.

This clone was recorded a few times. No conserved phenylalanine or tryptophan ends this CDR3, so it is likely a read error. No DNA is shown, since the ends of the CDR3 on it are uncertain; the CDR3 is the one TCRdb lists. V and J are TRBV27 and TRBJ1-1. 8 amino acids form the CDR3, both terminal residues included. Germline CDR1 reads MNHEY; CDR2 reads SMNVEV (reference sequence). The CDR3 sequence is CASSSRLS.

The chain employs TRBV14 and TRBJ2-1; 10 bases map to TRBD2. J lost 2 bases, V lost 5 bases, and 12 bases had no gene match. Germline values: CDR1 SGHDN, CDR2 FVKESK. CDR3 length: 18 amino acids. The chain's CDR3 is CASSSKPLAGDPYNEQFF. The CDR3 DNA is TGTGCCAGCAGCTCTAAACCTCTAGCGGGAGACCCCTACAATGAGCAGTTCTTC.

CDR3 residues: CASSLWAGGPSNEQFF. CDR3 in DNA: TGTGCCAGCAGCTTATGGGCGGGGGGGCCCTCCAATGAGCAGTTCTTC. J is TRBJ2-1 and V is TRBV7-3; TRBD2 matches at 9 bases. This CDR3 is 16 amino acids long. Germline V lookup: CDR1 SGHTA, CDR2 FQGTGA. The V segment lost 2 bases and the J segment 6 bases; nucleotides outside the gene matches: 8.

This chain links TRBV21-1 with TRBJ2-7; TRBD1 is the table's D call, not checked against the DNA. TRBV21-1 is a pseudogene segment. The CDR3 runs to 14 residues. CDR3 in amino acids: CASSPRDTFYEQYF. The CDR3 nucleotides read TGTGCCAGCAGCCCTCGGGACACCTTCTACGAGCAGTACTTC.

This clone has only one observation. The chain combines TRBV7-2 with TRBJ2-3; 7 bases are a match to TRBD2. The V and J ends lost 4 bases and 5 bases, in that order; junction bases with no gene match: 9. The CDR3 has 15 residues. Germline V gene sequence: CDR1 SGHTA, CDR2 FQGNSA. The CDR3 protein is CASSSNQRGVDTQYF. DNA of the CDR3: TGTGCCAGCAGCTCAAACCAGCGGGGAGTAGATACGCAGTATTTT. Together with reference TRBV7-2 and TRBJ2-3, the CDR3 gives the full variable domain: GAGVSQSPSNKVTEKGKDVELRCDPISGHTALYWYRQSLGQGLEFLIYFQGNSAPDKSGLPSDRFSAERTGGSVSTLTIQRTQQEDSAVYLCASSSNQRGVDTQYFGPGTRLTVL.

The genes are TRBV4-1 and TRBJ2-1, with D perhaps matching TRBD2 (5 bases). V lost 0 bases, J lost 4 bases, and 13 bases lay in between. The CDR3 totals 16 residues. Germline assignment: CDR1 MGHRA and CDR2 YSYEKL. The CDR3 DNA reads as TGCGCCAGCAGCCAAGATATGGTAGCGACATACAATGAGCAGTTCTTC. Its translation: CASSQDMVATYNEQFF.

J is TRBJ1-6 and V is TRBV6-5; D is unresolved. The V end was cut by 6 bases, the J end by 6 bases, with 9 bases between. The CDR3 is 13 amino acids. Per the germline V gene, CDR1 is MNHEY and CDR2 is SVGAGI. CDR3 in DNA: TGTGCCAGCAGGCCGGGCGTTAATTCACCCCTCCACTTT. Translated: CASRPGVNSPLHF.

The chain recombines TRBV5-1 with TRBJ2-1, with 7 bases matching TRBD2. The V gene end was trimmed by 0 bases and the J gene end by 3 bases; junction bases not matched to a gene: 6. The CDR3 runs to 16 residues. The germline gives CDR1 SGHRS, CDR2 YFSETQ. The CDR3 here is CASSLGGGGDYNEQFF. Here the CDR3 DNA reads TGCGCCAGCAGCTTGGGAGGCGGGGGTGACTACAATGAGCAGTTCTTC. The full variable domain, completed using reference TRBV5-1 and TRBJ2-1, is KAGVTQTPRYLIKTRGQQVTLSCSPISGHRSVSWYQQTPGQGLQFLFEYFSETQRNKGNFPGRFSGRQFSNSRSEMNVSTLELGDSALYLCASSLGGGGDYNEQFFGPGTRLTVL.

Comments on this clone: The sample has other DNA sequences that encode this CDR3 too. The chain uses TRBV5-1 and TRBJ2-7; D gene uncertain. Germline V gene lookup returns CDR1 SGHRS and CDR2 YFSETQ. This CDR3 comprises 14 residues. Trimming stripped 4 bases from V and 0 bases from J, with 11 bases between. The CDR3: CASSPDGYSYEQYF. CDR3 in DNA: TGCGCCAGCAGCCCGGACGGCTACTCCTACGAGCAGTACTTC.

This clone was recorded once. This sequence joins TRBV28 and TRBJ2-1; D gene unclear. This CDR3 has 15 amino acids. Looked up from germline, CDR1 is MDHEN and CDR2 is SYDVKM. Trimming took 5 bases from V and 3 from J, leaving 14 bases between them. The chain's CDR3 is CASSLLLANYNEQFF. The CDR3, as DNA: TGTGCCAGCAGTCTCCTCTTGGCAAACTACAATGAGCAGTTCTTC.